This T cell receptor beta chain is from a study of T cell responses to AZD1222 COVID-19 vaccine. Notes on the study in general: Of spike-specific TCRs, nearly half reportedly target regions left unmutated in variants.

Generated by immunoSEQ multiplex PCR, the TCRdb table keeps only in-frame clones and is missing some. The sample shows 86,000 or so clones, 85% to 95% of them seen only once. Points on this clone: What it recognizes is unknown.

CDR1 GTSNPN and CDR2 SVGIG come from the germline V gene (reference sequence). This CDR3 is built from 11 residues. Trimming removed 0 bases from V and 4 bases from J, with 3 bases in between. The V and J genes are TRBV30 and TRBJ1-1, with D uncertain. The source is an adult in good health. The sample in question was peripheral blood, obtained on day 0 of MenACWY control vaccination. The CDR3 sequence is CAWSVVTEAFF. DNA for the CDR3: TGTGCCTGGAGTGTAGTCACTGAAGCTTTCTTT.